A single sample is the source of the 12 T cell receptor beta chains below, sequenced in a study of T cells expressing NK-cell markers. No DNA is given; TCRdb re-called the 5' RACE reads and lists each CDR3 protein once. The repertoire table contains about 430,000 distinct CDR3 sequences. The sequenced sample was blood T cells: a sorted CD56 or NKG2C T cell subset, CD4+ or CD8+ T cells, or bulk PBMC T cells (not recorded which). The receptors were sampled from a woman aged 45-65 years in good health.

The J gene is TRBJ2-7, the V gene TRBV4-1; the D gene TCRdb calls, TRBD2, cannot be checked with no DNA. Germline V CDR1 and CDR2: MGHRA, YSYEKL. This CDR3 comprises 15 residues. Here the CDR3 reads CASSQVARETYEQYF.

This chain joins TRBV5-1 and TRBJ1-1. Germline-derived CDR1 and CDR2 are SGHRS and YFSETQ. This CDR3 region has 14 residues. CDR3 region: CASSLELGLTEAFF.

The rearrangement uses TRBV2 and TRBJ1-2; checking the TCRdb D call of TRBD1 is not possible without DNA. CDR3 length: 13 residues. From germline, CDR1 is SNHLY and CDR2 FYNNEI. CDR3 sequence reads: CASRGTGLPGYTF.

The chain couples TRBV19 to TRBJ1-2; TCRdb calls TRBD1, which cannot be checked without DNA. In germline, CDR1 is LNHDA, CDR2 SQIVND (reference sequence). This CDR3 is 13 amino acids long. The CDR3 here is CASSSTGMGGYTF. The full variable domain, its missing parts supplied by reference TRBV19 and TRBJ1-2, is DGGITQSPKYLFRKEGQNVTLSCEQNLNHDAMYWYRQDPGQGLRLIYYSQIVNDFQKGDIAEGYSVSREKKESFPLTVTSAQKNPTAFYLCASSSTGMGGYTFGSGTRLTVV.

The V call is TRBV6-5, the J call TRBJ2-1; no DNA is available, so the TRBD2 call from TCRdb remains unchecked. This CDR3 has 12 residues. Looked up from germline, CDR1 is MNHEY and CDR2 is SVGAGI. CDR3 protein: CAVAGDYNEQFF.

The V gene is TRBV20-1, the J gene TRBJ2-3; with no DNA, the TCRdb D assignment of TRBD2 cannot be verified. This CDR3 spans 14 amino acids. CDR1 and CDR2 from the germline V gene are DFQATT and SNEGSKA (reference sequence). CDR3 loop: CSARGGGGPDTQYF.

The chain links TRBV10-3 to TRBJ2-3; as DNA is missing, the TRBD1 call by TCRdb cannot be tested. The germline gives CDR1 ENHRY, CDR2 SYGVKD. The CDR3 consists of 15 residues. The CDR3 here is CAISATGVGTDTQYF.

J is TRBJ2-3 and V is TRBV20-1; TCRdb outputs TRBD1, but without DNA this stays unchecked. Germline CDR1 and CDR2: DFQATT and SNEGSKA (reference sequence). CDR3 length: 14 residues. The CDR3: CSARTGLGTDTQYF.

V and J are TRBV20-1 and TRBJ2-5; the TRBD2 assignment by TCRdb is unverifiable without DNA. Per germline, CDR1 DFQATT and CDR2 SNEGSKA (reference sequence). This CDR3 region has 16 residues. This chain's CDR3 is CSARRQGLAGWETQYF.

CDR3 in amino acids: CASSLAPLLTPTGELFF. The chain employs TRBV11-2 and TRBJ2-2. CDR3 length: 17 residues. CDR1 is SGHAT and CDR2 is FQNNGV in the germline V gene.

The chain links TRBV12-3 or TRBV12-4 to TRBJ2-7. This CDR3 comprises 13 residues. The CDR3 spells CASKEHSSYEQYF.

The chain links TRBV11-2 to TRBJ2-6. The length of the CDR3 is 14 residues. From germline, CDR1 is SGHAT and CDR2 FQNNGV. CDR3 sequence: CASSLEAGTNVLTF.